What follows are 18 T cell receptor beta chains derived from one specimen sequenced in a study of cytomegalovirus exposure and HLA in healthy donors. Amplification used 60 Vbeta primers and 13 Jbeta primers. TCRdb keeps only in-frame clones here, not all; method: immunoSEQ multiplex PCR. This table has about 130,000 clones, roughly 80% appearing once. The sequencing input was PBMCs. The receptors here all came from a man aged 25-45 years in good health and CMV-seropositive.

J is TRBJ2-7 and V is TRBV28; the match to TRBD2 covers 10 bases. Per germline, CDR1 MDHEN and CDR2 SYDVKM. This CDR3 is 15 amino acids long. Trimming removed 7 bases from V and 0 bases from J; junction bases left unmatched: 6. This chain's CDR3 is CASTISSGSSYEQYF. The CDR3 DNA reads as TGTGCCAGCACCATCTCTAGCGGGAGCTCCTACGAGCAGTACTTC.

V gene TRBV11-2 combines with J gene TRBJ1-1, with TRBD1 matching over 7 bases. Germline CDR1 and CDR2: SGHAT and FQNNGV. With 4 bases clipped from V and 3 bases from J, the junction kept 2 bases outside the gene matches. The CDR3 covers 13 residues. The CDR3 sequence is CASSYQGDTEAFF. CDR3 nucleotides: TGTGCCAGCAGCTACCAGGGGGACACTGAAGCTTTCTTT.

This clone occurred once. The chain couples TRBV6-1 to TRBJ1-5, with a weak D call TRBD1 (6 bases). The ends were cut back, 4 bases at V and 6 bases at J, with 10 bases in the middle. The CDR3 extends over 13 amino acids. Germline V gene sequence: CDR1 MNHNS, CDR2 SASEGT. The chain's CDR3 is CASSGRGSQPQHF. The CDR3 DNA reads as TGTGCCAGCAGTGGCAGGGGTTCTCAGCCCCAGCATTTT.

The chain couples TRBV29-1 to TRBJ2-3; TRBD2 matches 13 bases. The CDR3 has 18 amino acids. Trimming removed 5 bases from V and 2 bases from J; junction bases left unmatched: 13. Germline values: CDR1 SQVTM, CDR2 ANQGSEA. Here the CDR3 reads CSVYGLAGDLFATDTQYF. CDR3 nucleotide sequence: TGCAGCGTTTATGGACTAGCGGGAGATCTGTTTGCCACAGATACGCAGTATTTT.

The CDR3 bases are TGTGCCAGCAGCCTATGGACTAGCGGGGTCTACAATGAGCAGTTCTTC. Encoded protein: CASSLWTSGVYNEQFF. The chain employs TRBV7-9 and TRBJ2-1; TRBD2 matches at 12 bases. The CDR3 spans 16 residues. V was clipped by 5 bases and J by 3 bases; unmatched bases: 5. In germline, CDR1 is SEHNR, CDR2 FQNEAQ (reference sequence).

This chain connects TRBV19 to TRBJ1-3; unclear D gene. Germline CDR1 and CDR2: LNHDA and SQIVND (reference sequence). The CDR3 has 16 residues. V was trimmed by 9 bases and J by 2 bases, leaving 20 bases between them. In DNA form, the CDR3 reads TGTGCCAGCCTTCGCCATCATCGGGAGCCTGGAAACACCATATATTTT. This translates into CASLRHHREPGNTIYF.

This clone was observed a few times. The V and J genes are TRBV18 and TRBJ2-7; perhaps TRBD1 as D (6 bases). The CDR3 has 12 residues. Germline loops: CDR1 KGHSH, CDR2 LQKENI. The V and J ends lost 4 bases and 6 bases respectively, with 10 bases between them. The CDR3 sequence is CASSLRGGEQYF. Here the CDR3 DNA reads TGTGCCAGCTCACTCCGAGGGGGCGAGCAGTACTTC.

This sequence joins TRBV29-1 and TRBJ2-3; D not certain. The V end was cut by 4 bases, the J end by 0 bases, with 11 bases between. Germline V gene lookup returns CDR1 SQVTM and CDR2 ANQGSEA. The CDR3 has 14 amino acids. CDR3 nucleotide sequence: TGCAGCGTTGCCCAGACTGGAAGCACAGATACGCAGTATTTT. This sequence encodes CSVAQTGSTDTQYF.

The chain links TRBV14 to TRBJ1-2; D remains ambiguous. This CDR3 contains 15 residues. V lost 2 bases and J 4 bases, leaving 14 bases between the germline ends. Germline CDR1 is SGHDN and CDR2 is FVKESK. The CDR3 spells CASSQLMESFYGYTF. DNA for the CDR3: TGTGCCAGCAGCCAACTGATGGAGTCCTTCTATGGCTACACCTTC.

CDR3 residues: CASSRDRGRYEQYF. The CDR3, as DNA: TGTGCCAGCAGTAGAGACAGGGGGCGATACGAGCAGTACTTC. The chain uses TRBV28 and TRBJ2-7; 10 nucleotides match TRBD1. V gave up 5 bases and J gave up 4 bases; unmatched junction bases: 5. CDR3 length: 14 residues. Germline values: CDR1 MDHEN, CDR2 SYDVKM.

This clone was recorded only once. This rearrangement joins TRBV15 to TRBJ1-5, with no clear D. The CDR3 has 14 residues. Trimming took off 0 bases at V and 2 bases at J, with 5 bases between the two ends. The germline gives CDR1 LNHNV, CDR2 YYDKDF (reference sequence). CDR3 sequence: CATSRDRGNQPQHF. The CDR3 bases are TGTGCCACCAGCAGAGATCGAGGCAATCAGCCCCAGCATTTT.

The chain joins TRBV5-1 to TRBJ2-3; 8 nucleotides line up with TRBD2. The ends lost 4 bases at V and 3 bases at J; junction bases unmatched: 4. The CDR3 has 14 residues. Germline V gene data show CDR1 as SGHRS and CDR2 as YFSETQ. The CDR3 sequence is CASSTGGGTDTQYF. CDR3 nucleotides: TGCGCCAGCAGCACGGGGGGGGGTACAGATACGCAGTATTTT.

This clone was counted between two and nine times. The CDR3 sequence: CASSPTSGSYEQYF. In DNA, the CDR3 is TGTGCCAGCAGCCCGACTAGCGGGAGTTACGAGCAGTACTTC. The genes are TRBV7-8 and TRBJ2-7; 12 bases map to TRBD2. Germline V gene lookup returns CDR1 SGHVS and CDR2 FQNEAQ. The CDR3 consists of 14 residues. V dropped 5 bases and J dropped 4; count of bases not matched to a gene: 3.

The rearrangement uses TRBV7-2 and TRBJ2-7; D uncertain. Germline V gene sequence: CDR1 SGHTA, CDR2 FQGNSA. The CDR3 totals 13 residues. Trimming left V 5 bases short and J 3 bases short, with 11 bases between. CDR3 sequence (DNA): TGTGCCAGCAGCATGGGCCCGATCTACGAGCAGTACTTC. Translating gives CASSMGPIYEQYF. Together with reference TRBV7-2 and TRBJ2-7, the CDR3 gives the full variable domain: GAGVSQSPSNKVTEKGKDVELRCDPISGHTALYWYRQSLGQGLEFLIYFQGNSAPDKSGLPSDRFSAERTGGSVSTLTIQRTQQEDSAVYLCASSMGPIYEQYFGPGTRLTVT.

V usage is TRBV4-3 and J usage is TRBJ2-3; D not certain. From germline, CDR1 is LGHNA and CDR2 YSLEER. CDR3 length equals 15 residues. Trimming removed 3 bases at V and 1 base at J, with 11 bases between. The CDR3 region is CASSQLVQGTDTQYF. CDR3 bases: TGCGCCAGCAGCCAGCTTGTCCAGGGCACAGATACGCAGTATTTT.

The rearrangement uses TRBV2 and TRBJ2-1, with a weak D call TRBD2 (6 bases). This CDR3 has 14 residues. The V end was cut by 6 bases, the J end by 2 bases, with 11 bases between. The germline gives CDR1 SNHLY, CDR2 FYNNEI. The CDR3: CASRTRPTYNEQFF. The CDR3 nucleotides are TGTGCCAGCAGGACTAGACCAACCTACAATGAGCAGTTCTTC.

V usage is TRBV5-1 and J usage is TRBJ2-7, with 10 bases matching TRBD2. The V gene's germline CDR1 is SGHRS and CDR2 YFSETQ. J gave up 2 bases and V 6 bases, and 14 bases lay outside the gene matches. The CDR3 runs 17 residues. The CDR3 loop is CASNLGTSSGRAYEQYF. CDR3 nucleotide sequence: TGCGCCAGCAATTTGGGAACCTCGAGCGGGAGGGCCTACGAGCAGTACTTC. Looking up the rest from reference TRBV5-1 and TRBJ2-7 gives the full variable domain: KAGVTQTPRYLIKTRGQQVTLSCSPISGHRSVSWYQQTPGQGLQFLFEYFSETQRNKGNFPGRFSGRQFSNSRSEMNVSTLELGDSALYLCASNLGTSSGRAYEQYFGPGTRLTVT.

This clone was counted a single time. V usage is TRBV7-2 and J usage is TRBJ2-5, with 9 bases lining up with TRBD2. The CDR3 consists of 16 residues. V shed 2 bases, J shed 4 bases, and the junction held 8 bases outside the gene matches. CDR1 and CDR2 from the germline V gene are SGHTA and FQGNSA. CDR3 residues: CASSLFGGRAGETQYF. The CDR3 region has the DNA TGTGCCAGCAGCTTATTTGGCGGGAGGGCGGGAGAGACCCAGTACTTC.